This is a list of T cell receptor beta chains from one sample in a study of shared clonotypes between healthy human individuals. This table comes from immunoSEQ multiplex PCR, and its TCRdb copy is limited to in-frame clones, with some not included. This table has about 1 million clones, about 75% appearing once. The sequenced sample was memory CD4+ T cells sorted from blood. These receptors were collected from a man aged 18-30 years in good health. Both conserved end residues are part of each CDR3. Fields, in order: CDR3 DNA, CDR3 protein, V gene, J gene, D gene, clone size. The D gene is left open where the match is weak. Only some rows state a clone size, as once, few, many or a class for expanded clones.

DNA: TGTGCCAGCAGCCGCAAAGGACAGGGTACCGGGGAGCTGTTTTTT; CDR3: CASSRKGQGTGELFF; V: TRBV9; J: TRBJ2-2; D: TRBD1; size: .
DNA: TGCGCCAGCAGCTTGTGGCAGGGCCTATACGAGCAGTACTTC; CDR3: CASSLWQGLYEQYF; V: TRBV5-1; J: TRBJ2-7; D: .; size: .
DNA: TGTGCCACCAGCAGAGCCCCGGGAAGCCAAGAGACCCAGTACTTC; CDR3: CATSRAPGSQETQYF; V: TRBV15; J: TRBJ2-5; D: .; size: few
DNA: TGCGCCAGCAGCTACTGGGGGGCTGAGCAGTACTTC; CDR3: CASSYWGAEQYF; V: TRBV4-1; J: TRBJ2-7; D: .; size: .
DNA: TGCAGTGGGTCCCGGACAAACCAAGAGACCCAGTACTTC; CDR3: CSGSRTNQETQYF; V: TRBV29-1; J: TRBJ2-5; D: .; size: .
DNA: TGTGCCAGCAGGGCGTGGGGTGAGGGAAACACCATATATTTT; CDR3: CASRAWGEGNTIYF; V: TRBV6-1; J: TRBJ1-3; D: .; size: .
DNA: TGTGCCAGCAGCCTGGACGGGGGGACGGGGCAGTACTTC; CDR3: CASSLDGGTGQYF; V: TRBV7-2; J: TRBJ2-7; D: TRBD2; size: .
DNA: TGCGCCAGCAGCCTAGCCTTTGTCAGTAGCTACCCGGAAGCTTTCTTT; CDR3: CASSLAFVSSYPEAFF; V: TRBV4-1; J: TRBJ1-1; D: .; size: .
DNA: TGTGCCAGCAGCGTAGCGGGAGTAATGGATACGCAGTATTTT; CDR3: CASSVAGVMDTQYF; V: TRBV13; J: TRBJ2-3; D: TRBD2; size: .
DNA: TGTGCCAGCAGCTATTCTTCCTACAATGAGCAGTTCTTC; CDR3: CASSYSSYNEQFF; V: TRBV9; J: TRBJ2-1; D: .; size: .
DNA: TGTGCCAGTAGTATGGGACTAGCGTACCAAGAGACCCAGTACTTC; CDR3: CASSMGLAYQETQYF; V: TRBV19; J: TRBJ2-5; D: TRBD2; size: .
DNA: TGTGCCAGCACGCGGGAGAGCCAGCCCCAGCATTTT; CDR3: CASTRESQPQHF; V: TRBV6-1; J: TRBJ1-5; D: .; size: .
DNA: TGCGCCAGCAGCGGGGGACTAGCGGGCGAGCAGTACTTC; CDR3: CASSGGLAGEQYF; V: TRBV5-1; J: TRBJ2-7; D: TRBD2; size: .
DNA: TGTGCCATCAGTGAGTCGGGTGGGGGAAGGCGTACTGAAGCTTTCTTT; CDR3: CAISESGGGRRTEAFF; V: TRBV10-3; J: TRBJ1-1; D: .; size: .
DNA: TGTGCCAGTAGTATCGGACTAGCGGCGGAGACCCAGTACTTC; CDR3: CASSIGLAAETQYF; V: TRBV19; J: TRBJ2-5; D: TRBD2; size: .
DNA: TGCGCCAGCAGCTTGGGGGCAGGGGGGACGGAGACCCAGTACTTC; CDR3: CASSLGAGGTETQYF; V: TRBV5-1; J: TRBJ2-5; D: .; size: .
DNA: TGTGCCAGCAGTTACTCGACAGGCATGGGCACTGAAGCTTTCTTT; CDR3: CASSYSTGMGTEAFF; V: TRBV6-5; J: TRBJ1-1; D: .; size: .
DNA: TGCGCCAGCAGCTTGGGTTATCGGTCAGGGAACGCGGAGACCCAGTACTTC; CDR3: CASSLGYRSGNAETQYF; V: TRBV5-1; J: TRBJ2-5; D: .; size: .
DNA: TGTGCCAGCAGCTTAGGGGACAGGGGGCCCAATGAGCAGTTCTTC; CDR3: CASSLGDRGPNEQFF; V: TRBV11-2; J: TRBJ2-1; D: TRBD1; size: .
DNA: TGTGCCAGCATGTTTCTGCTGCCAACCTACGAGCAGTACTTC; CDR3: CASMFLLPTYEQYF; V: TRBV7-3; J: TRBJ2-7; D: .; size: .
DNA: TGCGCCAGCAGCCGACTACAGGATAACTATGGCTACACCTTC; CDR3: CASSRLQDNYGYTF; V: TRBV4-1; J: TRBJ1-2; D: .; size: few
DNA: TGCGCCAGCAGCCAAGATTTAGGAGCGTCGGGCGAGCAGTACTTC; CDR3: CASSQDLGASGEQYF; V: TRBV4-3; J: TRBJ2-7; D: .; size: .
DNA: TGTGCCAGCAGCCAGCAGGGCGACACTGAAGCTTTCTTT; CDR3: CASSQQGDTEAFF; V: TRBV7-6; J: TRBJ1-1; D: .; size: once
DNA: TGTGCCAGCAGTTTCCAGGGTAATTCACCCCTCCACTTT; CDR3: CASSFQGNSPLHF; V: TRBV6-1; J: TRBJ1-6; D: .; size: .
DNA: TGTGCCAGCAGCTTAACGGGAGTTCCCGGGGAGCTGTTTTTT; CDR3: CASSLTGVPGELFF; V: TRBV7-8; J: TRBJ2-2; D: .; size: few
DNA: TGTGCCAGCAGGCAGGGACCTAATGGCTACACCTTC; CDR3: CASRQGPNGYTF; V: TRBV6-5; J: TRBJ1-2; D: .; size: .
DNA: TGTGCCAGCAGCTTAGCGCAGAGTTCTCACACAGATACGCAGTATTTT; CDR3: CASSLAQSSHTDTQYF; V: TRBV7-9; J: TRBJ2-3; D: .; size: once
DNA: TGTGCCAGCAGCTGGGGACAGCAAATCTACAATGAGCAGTTCTTC; CDR3: CASSWGQQIYNEQFF; V: TRBV6-1; J: TRBJ2-1; D: TRBD1; size: .
DNA: TGTGCTAGCAGCTTTTATGGCACAGATACGCAGTATTTT; CDR3: CASSFYGTDTQYF; V: TRBV7-7; J: TRBJ2-3; D: .; size: .
DNA: TGTGCCAGCAGTTCCCCGACTAGCGGGGGGCGCTCTCCGGGGAACATTCAGTACTTC; CDR3: CASSSPTSGGRSPGNIQYF; V: TRBV27; J: TRBJ2-4; D: TRBD2; size: .
DNA: TGTGCCAGCAGCCCTTATACGGGGCAAGAGACCCAGTACTTC; CDR3: CASSPYTGQETQYF; V: TRBV7-2; J: TRBJ2-5; D: .; size: .
DNA: TGTGCCAGCAGCCAAAAATCGGGACAGGGTTACAATGAGCAGTTCTTC; CDR3: CASSQKSGQGYNEQFF; V: TRBV5-4; J: TRBJ2-1; D: TRBD1; size: .
DNA: TGTGCCAGCAGCCCAGGGGTGGGCGGGGAGCTGTTTTTT; CDR3: CASSPGVGGELFF; V: TRBV7-8; J: TRBJ2-2; D: .; size: .
DNA: TGTGCCAGCAGTAGGGACAGGGAGGCACCCCTCCACTTT; CDR3: CASSRDREAPLHF; V: TRBV6-1; J: TRBJ1-6; D: TRBD1; size: .
DNA: TGTGCCAGCAGCTTAAATGGCCGGGGGACAGATACGCAGTATTTT; CDR3: CASSLNGRGTDTQYF; V: TRBV7-3; J: TRBJ2-3; D: .; size: few
DNA: TGTGCCAGCAGTGAGGGGGAAATAGTCGAGTTCTTC; CDR3: CASSEGEIVEFF; V: TRBV2; J: TRBJ2-1; D: .; size: once
DNA: TGCGCCAGCAGCTTGTTTGGTGGACAGGGTTTGGAGACCCAGTACTTC; CDR3: CASSLFGGQGLETQYF; V: TRBV5-1; J: TRBJ2-5; D: TRBD1; size: .
DNA: TGTGCCAGCAGCTTGTTATCTAGCGGACTTTACGAGCAGTACTTC; CDR3: CASSLLSSGLYEQYF; V: TRBV5-6; J: TRBJ2-7; D: TRBD2; size: .
DNA: TGCGCCAGCAGCTTGGACGGGGGGAGCTCTGGGGCCAACGTCCTGACTTTC; CDR3: CASSLDGGSSGANVLTF; V: TRBV5-1; J: TRBJ2-6; D: TRBD2; size: .
DNA: TGTGCCAGCAGCGTTGGGGGGCTGGACTACGAGCAGTACTTC; CDR3: CASSVGGLDYEQYF; V: TRBV9; J: TRBJ2-7; D: .; size: .
DNA: TGTGCCTGGAGTGGACAGGGATCTCCCCTCCACTTT; CDR3: CAWSGQGSPLHF; V: TRBV30; J: TRBJ1-6; D: TRBD1; size: .
DNA: TGTGCCAGCAGCTTCACTCCAGGGGTAGGTGACACTGAAGCTTTCTTT; CDR3: CASSFTPGVGDTEAFF; V: TRBV5-6; J: TRBJ1-1; D: .; size: .
DNA: TGTGCCAGCAGCTCGGGACTAGAGACCCAGTACTTC; CDR3: CASSSGLETQYF; V: TRBV5-6; J: TRBJ2-5; D: .; size: .
DNA: TGTGCTAGTGGTCGGACAGAGCTGTACGAGCAGTACTTC; CDR3: CASGRTELYEQYF; V: TRBV12-5; J: TRBJ2-7; D: .; size: .
DNA: TGTGCCACCAGCAGGGATAGCGGGAGTGGCAAAAACATTCAGTACTTC; CDR3: CATSRDSGSGKNIQYF; V: TRBV15; J: TRBJ2-4; D: TRBD2; size: .
DNA: TGTGCCAGCAGCGTAGAGGTCAGTAATGAAAAACTGTTTTTT; CDR3: CASSVEVSNEKLFF; V: TRBV9; J: TRBJ1-4; D: .; size: .
DNA: TGCGCCAGCAGCCAAGATGTCGGTTCCTACGAGCAGTACTTC; CDR3: CASSQDVGSYEQYF; V: TRBV4-3; J: TRBJ2-7; D: .; size: .
DNA: TGTGCCAGCAGTGACCGACGGGGAGAGACCCAGTACTTC; CDR3: CASSDRRGETQYF; V: TRBV6-4; J: TRBJ2-5; D: .; size: once
DNA: TGTGCCAGCAGCTTGGCCGGGGGGGCGGGCATGAACACTGAAGCTTTCTTT; CDR3: CASSLAGGAGMNTEAFF; V: TRBV5-4; J: TRBJ1-1; D: .; size: .
DNA: TGTGCCAGCAGCGGGACGGGACAGGGGGCATACTATGGCTACACCTTC; CDR3: CASSGTGQGAYYGYTF; V: TRBV9; J: TRBJ1-2; D: TRBD1; size: .
DNA: TGTGCCAGCAGCGTGGGTGGGCGGTCCGGAGAGACCCAGTACTTC; CDR3: CASSVGGRSGETQYF; V: TRBV9; J: TRBJ2-5; D: .; size: .
DNA: TGTGCCAGCAGCTTTTATGTGGGAACCTCTGGAAACACCATATATTTT; CDR3: CASSFYVGTSGNTIYF; V: TRBV7-2; J: TRBJ1-3; D: .; size: .
DNA: TGTGCCAGCAGCTTAGGGGGACAGCGGAACACTGAAGCTTTCTTT; CDR3: CASSLGGQRNTEAFF; V: TRBV7-2; J: TRBJ1-1; D: TRBD1; size: .
DNA: TGTGCCAGCAGCTTAGCCCAGGGTTTTTCACCCCTCCACTTT; CDR3: CASSLAQGFSPLHF; V: TRBV11-2; J: TRBJ1-6; D: .; size: .
DNA: TGTGCCAGTAGTCCGGGGGGTACCGGGGAGCTGTTTTTT; CDR3: CASSPGGTGELFF; V: TRBV19; J: TRBJ2-2; D: TRBD2; size: .
DNA: TGTGCCAGTCCTTTCACCGGGACTAGCGGGGGGGATGAGCAGTTCTTC; CDR3: CASPFTGTSGGDEQFF; V: TRBV2; J: TRBJ2-1; D: TRBD2; size: once
DNA: TGTGCCAGCAGCTTCGGGGGGGGCTATTCACCCCTCCACTTT; CDR3: CASSFGGGYSPLHF; V: TRBV7-9; J: TRBJ1-6; D: .; size: .
DNA: TGTGCCAGCACCCAACAGGGGGTCTGGGAGCAGTACTTC; CDR3: CASTQQGVWEQYF; V: TRBV6-5; J: TRBJ2-7; D: TRBD1; size: .
DNA: TGTGCCAGCAGCTTCCCCCCCGAGGGGAACTATGGCTACACCTTC; CDR3: CASSFPPEGNYGYTF; V: TRBV5-6; J: TRBJ1-2; D: .; size: .
DNA: TGTGCCAGCAGCTTAGGCAGGGGAGTTGGGTCACCCCTCCACTTT; CDR3: CASSLGRGVGSPLHF; V: TRBV5-4; J: TRBJ1-6; D: .; size: .